The 19 T cell receptor beta chains listed next were all sequenced from one sample in a study of OX40 agonist ivuxolimab in advanced cancers. Generated by immunoSEQ multiplex PCR, the TCRdb table keeps only in-frame clones and is missing some. The sample has around 150,000 clones; 94% are singletons. The starting material was CD4+ or CD8+ T cells sorted from blood, obtained in a trial of the OX40 agonist ivuxolimab. All receptors derive from an adult with an advanced solid tumor such as melanoma, head and neck, liver or kidney cancer.

The chain uses TRBV5-3 and TRBJ1-2; a weak D match, TRBD1 (5 bases). TRBV5-3 is sorted into the ORF group, with uncertain function. The CDR3 is 14 residues long. The V and J ends lost 4 bases and 3 bases respectively, with 13 bases between them. The CDR3 sequence: CARSPGTVDYGYTF. The DNA for the CDR3 is TGTGCCAGAAGCCCGGGGACGGTGGACTATGGCTACACCTTC.

The chain is built from TRBV6-6 and TRBJ2-1; 11 nucleotides line up with TRBD2. Trimming took 6 bases from V and 1 from J; bases not matched to a gene: 2. From germline, CDR1 is MNHNY and CDR2 SVGAGI (reference sequence). This CDR3 contains 15 residues. The CDR3 DNA reads as TGTGCCAGCAGCCCTAGCGGGGGGTCCTACAATGAGCAGTTCTTC. Its protein product is CASSPSGGSYNEQFF.

This rearrangement joins TRBV4-3 to TRBJ1-3; TRBD1 is a possible D gene (5 bases). Trimming left V 0 bases short and J 4 bases short, with 16 bases between. Germline lookup yields CDR1 LGHNA and CDR2 YSLEER. This CDR3 is built from 17 residues. CDR3 nucleotides: TGCGCCAGCAGCCAAGACCCTCCTAGGGGAGGGGGAAACACCATATATTTT. The encoded protein is CASSQDPPRGGGNTIYF.

The chain joins TRBV27 to TRBJ2-3; D remains unclear. Per the germline V gene, CDR1 is MNHEY and CDR2 is SMNVEV (reference sequence). Trimming removed 3 bases at V and 3 bases at J, with 7 bases between. This CDR3 is built from 13 residues. CDR3 nucleotide sequence: TGTGCCAGCAGTTTCCAACTTACAGATACGCAGTATTTT. Translating gives CASSFQLTDTQYF.

This clone was detected once. The chain employs TRBV28 and TRBJ2-7; the match to TRBD1 covers 8 bases. The CDR3 consists of 12 residues. V was pared by 4 bases and J by 5 bases, with 1 base of the junction left unmatched. CDR1 and CDR2 from the germline V gene are MDHEN and SYDVKM. CDR3 coding DNA: TGTGCCAGCAGTTCACAGGGGGACGAGCAGTACTTC. Amino acids: CASSSQGDEQYF.

The chain carries TRBV28 and TRBJ2-1; D is unclear. The V and J ends lost 7 bases and 2 bases respectively, with 9 bases between them. The germline V gene encodes CDR1 MDHEN and CDR2 SYDVKM. CDR3 length: 13 residues. CDR3 sequence: CASNTSPYNEQFF. The CDR3 nucleotides are TGTGCCAGCAACACCTCCCCCTACAATGAGCAGTTCTTC.

This chain uses TRBV18 with TRBJ2-7, with 7 bases identical to TRBD2. The trim removed 3 bases at V and 1 base at J, leaving 9 bases unmatched. CDR1 and CDR2 from the germline V gene are KGHSH and LQKENI. The CDR3 extends over 16 amino acids. CDR3 nucleotide sequence: TGTGCCAGCTCACCTGACTCTCGCGGGGGATCCTACGAGCAGTACTTC. Translation: CASSPDSRGGSYEQYF.

V is TRBV25-1 and J is TRBJ1-2; TRBD1 matches at 8 bases. Per germline, CDR1 MGHDK and CDR2 SYGVNS. The CDR3 totals 14 residues. The ends lost 7 bases at V and 5 bases at J; junction bases unmatched: 9. CDR3 in DNA: TGTGCCAGCACCGCAGGGGGCGGAGGATATGGCTACACCTTC. Its protein product is CASTAGGGGYGYTF.

The chain recombines TRBV7-6 with TRBJ2-5; 11 bases agree with TRBD2. V lost 4 bases and J lost 5; bases outside the gene matches: 12. The CDR3 runs to 17 residues. Per germline, CDR1 SGHVS and CDR2 FNYEAQ. CDR3 region: CASSSSLTSGRMETQYF. For the CDR3, the DNA is TGTGCCAGCAGCTCCTCTTTAACTAGCGGGAGAATGGAGACCCAGTACTTC. Together with reference TRBV7-6 and TRBJ2-5, the CDR3 gives the full variable domain: GAGVSQSPRYKVTKRGQDVALRCDPISGHVSLYWYRQALGQGPEFLTYFNYEAQQDKSGLPNDRFSAERPEGSISTLTIQRTEQRDSAMYRCASSSSLTSGRMETQYFGPGTRLLVL.

The chain employs TRBV28 and TRBJ2-6; either TRBD1 or TRBD2 may fit D (5 bases each). The CDR3 is 19 residues long. Trimming removed 0 bases from V and 4 bases from J, with 19 bases in between. The germline gives CDR1 MDHEN, CDR2 SYDVKM. CDR3 region: CASSLWFARELRGANVLTF. The CDR3 DNA reads as TGTGCCAGCAGTTTATGGTTTGCCAGGGAGCTTAGAGGGGCCAACGTCCTGACTTTC.

The rearrangement links TRBV27 to TRBJ2-1; D gene uncertain. The germline V and J ends were trimmed by 2 bases and 5 bases, with 13 bases remaining between them. CDR3 size: 15 residues. The V gene's germline CDR1 is MNHEY and CDR2 SMNVEV (reference sequence). CDR3 sequence (DNA): TGTGCCAGCAGTTTAAGGTTGGTAGGGAACAATGAGCAGTTCTTC. Translation gives CASSLRLVGNNEQFF.

The V call is TRBV5-1, the J call TRBJ2-5, with D unresolved. CDR1 and CDR2 from the germline V gene are SGHRS and YFSETQ. The CDR3 totals 14 residues. Trimming pared 4 bases from V and 3 bases from J, leaving 13 bases between. The CDR3 nucleotides read TGCGCCAGCAGCCCGGACGGAAGGAAAGAGACCCAGTACTTC. Its translation is CASSPDGRKETQYF.

V gene TRBV4-2 combines with J gene TRBJ2-7; a weak D match, TRBD1 (5 bases). Trimming took 0 bases from V and 2 from J, leaving 17 bases between them. Germline CDR1 LGHNA, CDR2 YNFKEQ. This CDR3 is built from 17 residues. The CDR3 loop reads CASSQEGTGSLPYEQYF. For the CDR3, the DNA is TGTGCCAGCAGCCAAGAGGGAACAGGCTCACTCCCCTACGAGCAGTACTTC.

The chain uses TRBV4-3 and TRBJ1-2; D perhaps matches TRBD1 (6 bases). Trimming took off 3 bases at V and 4 bases at J, with 21 bases between the two ends. Germline CDR1 reads LGHNA; CDR2 reads YSLEER. The CDR3 extends over 17 amino acids. The CDR3 loop reads CASSQSSRGGGSYGYTF. Here the CDR3 DNA reads TGCGCCAGCAGCCAGTCCTCCAGAGGGGGAGGTAGCTATGGCTACACCTTC.

V and J are TRBV6-5 and TRBJ1-6; the match to TRBD1 covers 8 bases. The CDR3 length is 16 residues. J lost 5 bases, V lost 4 bases, and 7 bases had no gene match. In germline, CDR1 is MNHEY, CDR2 SVGAGI. DNA for the CDR3: TGTGCCAGCAGTTCTCATCGGGACAGGAATAATTCACCCCTCCACTTT. Protein sequence: CASSSHRDRNNSPLHF.

The chain links TRBV5-1 to TRBJ1-4; 8 nucleotides line up with TRBD1. V shed 4 bases, J shed 6 bases, and the junction held 11 bases outside the gene matches. CDR3 size: 16 residues. The V gene's germline CDR1 is SGHRS and CDR2 YFSETQ. In DNA, the CDR3 is TGCGCCAGCAGCGTGAACCCAGGGGGCGAAGATGAAAAACTGTTTTTT. It encodes CASSVNPGGEDEKLFF.

The V gene is TRBV7-9, the J gene TRBJ2-7; a possible D gene is TRBD2 (5 bases). Germline loops: CDR1 SEHNR, CDR2 FQNEAQ (reference sequence). The V gene lost 1 base and the J gene lost 5 bases, with 9 bases spanning the gap. The CDR3 has 13 amino acids. In DNA, the CDR3 is TGTGCCAGCAGCTTAGGGGGAGACGACGAGCAGTACTTC. Amino acid sequence: CASSLGGDDEQYF.

This chain connects TRBV5-5 to TRBJ1-1; D unresolved. CDR1 SGHKS and CDR2 YYEKEE come from the germline V gene (reference sequence). Deletions cut 4 bases from V and 7 bases from J, with 17 bases between. The CDR3 runs 14 residues. For the CDR3, the DNA is TGTGCCAGCAGCCCCTTAACAGTAAAGTTTGAAGCTTTCTTT. It codes for CASSPLTVKFEAFF.

V and J are TRBV4-1 and TRBJ1-6; maybe TRBD1 (6 bases). The CDR3 is 18 residues long. With 0 bases removed from V and 0 bases from J, the gap between germline ends came to 12 bases. Germline V gene lookup returns CDR1 MGHRA and CDR2 YSYEKL. The CDR3 is CASSQDPTGSSYNSPLHF. In DNA, the CDR3 is TGCGCCAGCAGCCAAGATCCGACAGGCAGCTCCTATAATTCACCCCTCCACTTT.